A single sample is the source of the 21 T cell receptor beta chains below, sequenced in a study of Graves' ophthalmopathy and Graves' hyperthyroidism. Amplification of TCR beta CDR3 regions used RNA transcripts. The first round was an RT-PCR with HTBI primers, and the second round was a multiplex PCR. MiXCR, run by TCRdb on the multiplex PCR reads, gives a single entry per CDR3 protein. Among roughly 1.1 million distinct CDR3 sequences listed, roughly two fifths were seen once. Sequenced material: peripheral blood or thyroid tissue (not recorded which). Receptors were obtained from an adult man with Graves' hyperthyroidism.

The rearrangement uses TRBV19 and TRBJ1-2; no firm D call. The ends were cut back, 7 bases at V and 8 bases at J, with 20 bases in the middle. Germline V gene sequence: CDR1 LNHDA, CDR2 SQIVND (reference sequence). The CDR3 is made up of 14 amino acids. The CDR3 protein is CASTATGGLGGYTF. In nucleotides, the CDR3 is TGTGCCAGTACAGCGACTGGTGGGCTGGGAGGCTACACCTTC.

The chain has TRBV24-1 and TRBJ2-2; D gene uncertain. The ends were cut back, 5 bases at V and 7 bases at J, with 4 bases in the middle. The CDR3 is 11 amino acids. Germline V gene sequence: CDR1 KGHDR, CDR2 SFDVKD. The CDR3 sequence: CATSGGGELFF. CDR3 nucleotides: TGTGCCACCAGTGGGGGCGGGGAGCTGTTTTTT.

The chain couples TRBV10-1 to TRBJ1-1; TRBD1 is a possible D gene (6 bases). CDR1 is WNHNN and CDR2 is SYGVQD in the germline V gene (reference sequence). The CDR3 length is 11 residues. The V end was cut by 11 bases, the J end by 2 bases, with 9 bases between. Here the CDR3 reads CAPGANTEAFF. The CDR3 DNA is TGCGCCCCGGGGGCCAACACTGAAGCTTTCTTT.

The chain combines TRBV7-9 with TRBJ2-5; perhaps TRBD2 as D (5 bases). In germline, CDR1 is SEHNR, CDR2 FQNEAQ (reference sequence). CDR3 size: 15 residues. V shed 4 bases and J shed 7 bases, with 19 bases lying between them. In DNA, the CDR3 is TGTGCCAGCAGCTCCTCGAGGGTACTCCCTGGGACCCAGTACTTC. Translating gives CASSSSRVLPGTQYF.

V is TRBV10-2 and J is TRBJ2-7; D may correspond to TRBD1 or TRBD2 (5 bases each). Trimming cost V 10 bases and J 6 bases, with 19 bases left between them. CDR1 WSHSY and CDR2 SAAADI come from the germline V gene. CDR3 length: 13 amino acids. The CDR3 reads CAIRGESAGEQYF. The CDR3 region has the DNA TGCGCCATCCGAGGGGAGAGTGCAGGCGAGCAGTACTTC.

This clonotype was picked up one time. CDR3 in amino acids: CASSQVLAGAGEQYF. The CDR3 nucleotides are TGCGCCAGCAGCCAAGTGCTAGCGGGAGCAGGCGAGCAGTACTTC. The chain combines TRBV10-2 with TRBJ2-7, with 10 positions matching TRBD2. Germline assignment: CDR1 WSHSY and CDR2 SAAADI. After removal of 6 bases from V and 6 bases from J, the junction contained 11 bases not matched to a gene. The CDR3 runs 15 residues.

This clonotype was observed a few times. The rearrangement links TRBV6-5 to TRBJ2-7; D not certain. Germline assignment: CDR1 MNHEY and CDR2 SVGAGI. The CDR3 runs 14 residues. Trimming removed 8 bases from V and 0 bases from J, with 14 bases in between. The chain's CDR3 is CASQNGPNSYEQYF. The DNA of the CDR3 is TGTGCCAGCCAGAACGGGCCGAACTCCTACGAGCAGTACTTC.

This clonotype was seen repeatedly, ten times or more. The chain has TRBV24-1 and TRBJ2-7; 9 bases agree with TRBD1. Trimming cost V 10 bases and J 4 bases; bases outside gene matches: 7. Germline loops: CDR1 KGHDR, CDR2 SFDVKD. The CDR3 spans 13 residues. DNA of the CDR3: TGTGCCACTCAACAGGGGGCTAATTACGAGCAGTACTTC. Protein: CATQQGANYEQYF.

The sample holds many counts of this clonotype. The V call is TRBV19, the J call TRBJ2-7; D call uncertain. The V end was cut by 0 bases, the J end by 6 bases, with 9 bases between. The germline CDR1 and CDR2 sequences are LNHDA and SQIVND (reference sequence). The CDR3 is made up of 13 amino acids. The CDR3 is CASSIDHGVEQYF. The CDR3 DNA reads TGTGCCAGTAGTATAGATCACGGTGTCGAGCAGTACTTC. The full variable domain, rest sourced from reference TRBV19 and TRBJ2-7, is DGGITQSPKYLFRKEGQNVTLSCEQNLNHDAMYWYRQDPGQGLRLIYYSQIVNDFQKGDIAEGYSVSREKKESFPLTVTSAQKNPTAFYLCASSIDHGVEQYFGPGTRLTVT.

The chain employs TRBV9 and TRBJ2-7; maybe TRBD1 (5 bases). This CDR3 is built from 13 residues. Germline CDR1 reads SGDLS; CDR2 reads YYNGEE. Trimming left V 4 bases short and J 7 bases short, with 15 bases between. The CDR3 loop reads CASSLQGFGEQYF. The CDR3 bases are TGTGCCAGCAGCCTCCAGGGTTTTGGGGAGCAGTACTTC.

This clonotype occurred a few times. The chain carries TRBV7-6 and TRBJ2-1; D may be TRBD2 (5 bases). The CDR3 totals 15 residues. V was shortened by 3 bases and J by 6 bases, with 15 bases between the two germline ends. Germline CDR1 and CDR2: SGHVS and FNYEAQ. This CDR3 is CASSFDYPHSNEQFF. CDR3 DNA sequence: TGTGCCAGCAGCTTTGACTACCCCCACAGCAATGAGCAGTTCTTC.

This clonotype was picked up many times. This chain connects TRBV20-1 to TRBJ2-7; D is undetermined. Germline loops: CDR1 DFQATT, CDR2 SNEGSKA (reference sequence). Trimming left V 1 base short and J 3 bases short, with 10 bases between. This CDR3 contains 13 residues. CDR3 bases: TGCAGTGCTAGAGCTCCAGGAGTCTACGAGCAGTACTTC. Its protein is CSARAPGVYEQYF.

This clonotype came up many times. V gene TRBV29-1 combines with J gene TRBJ1-6; D is perhaps TRBD1 (6 bases). Trimming removed 7 bases at V and 8 bases at J, with 15 bases between. The CDR3 is 13 amino acids. Per the germline V gene, CDR1 is SQVTM and CDR2 is ANQGSEA. The CDR3 DNA sequence: TGCAGCGCTCGACTAAACAGGGATTCACCCCTCCACTTT. Residues: CSARLNRDSPLHF.

The J gene is TRBJ1-5, the V gene TRBV19, with D possibly TRBD1 on 6 matching bases. The CDR3 runs 14 residues. Trimming cost V 5 bases and J 2 bases, with 10 bases left between them. CDR1 LNHDA and CDR2 SQIVND come from the germline V gene (reference sequence). CDR3: CASSGNRGNQPQHF. The CDR3 DNA reads TGTGCCAGTAGTGGTAACAGGGGCAATCAGCCCCAGCATTTT.

The V call is TRBV7-3, the J call TRBJ2-3, with 8 bases aligning to TRBD2. Germline assignment: CDR1 SGHTA and CDR2 FQGTGA. This CDR3 has 15 residues. J gave up 0 bases and V 5 bases, and 4 bases lay outside the gene matches. The CDR3 DNA sequence: TGTGCCAGCAGCCAAACTAGCGGCAGCACAGATACGCAGTATTTT. It encodes CASSQTSGSTDTQYF.

In this sample, this clonotype turned up many times. This chain connects TRBV29-1 to TRBJ1-2; 8 bases are a match to TRBD1. There are 12 residues in the CDR3. V was clipped by 7 bases and J by 5 bases; unmatched bases: 6. CDR1 and CDR2 (germline): SQVTM, ANQGSEA. The CDR3 coding sequence is TGCAGCGCTAGGGACAGGCAGTATGGCTACACCTTC. Translated: CSARDRQYGYTF. The full variable domain, with the rest looked up from reference TRBV29-1 and TRBJ1-2, is SAVISQKPSRDICQRGTSLTIQCQVDSQVTMMFWYRQQPGQSLTLIATANQGSEATYESGFVIDKFPISRPNLTFSTLTVSNMSPEDSSIYLCSARDRQYGYTFGSGTRLTVV.

This clonotype has a count of ten or more. J is TRBJ2-7 and V is TRBV7-9; TRBD2 agrees at 10 bases. Germline CDR1 and CDR2: SEHNR and FQNEAQ (reference sequence). Trimming at V came to 5 bases and at J to 1 base, leaving 11 bases not matched to a gene. The CDR3 contains 17 residues. CDR3 protein: CASSTSRSGRFSYEQYF. CDR3 bases: TGTGCCAGCAGCACCTCTCGTAGCGGGAGGTTTTCCTACGAGCAGTACTTC.

Ten or more counts support this clonotype. V gene TRBV6-5 combines with J gene TRBJ2-2; 7 nucleotides line up with TRBD1. V lost 6 bases and J lost 6; bases outside the gene matches: 4. CDR3 length equals 13 residues. The V gene's germline CDR1 is MNHEY and CDR2 SVGAGI. The CDR3 DNA reads TGTGCCAGCAGCTACAGGGGTTCCGGGGAGCTGTTTTTT. Translation gives CASSYRGSGELFF.

As to this clonotype: A junction boundary mismatches the germline segment, possibly from a read error. The genes are TRBV11-2 and TRBJ1-5, with D tentatively TRBD1 (6 bases). The germline V gene has CDR1 SGHAT and CDR2 FQNNGV. The CDR3 spans 13 residues. DNA of the CDR3: TGTGCCAGCAGCTTAGACAGGGGTCAGCCCAAGCATTTT. Translating gives CASSLDRGQPKHF.

This clonotype was found many times. The genes are TRBV9 and TRBJ1-1, with D possibly TRBD1 on 5 matching bases. This CDR3 has 15 amino acids. Germline values: CDR1 SGDLS, CDR2 YYNGEE. Trimming took off 2 bases at V and 3 bases at J, with 14 bases between the two ends. The CDR3 region has the DNA TGTGCCAGCAGCGTCGAGGGGTTTCTTGACACTGAAGCTTTCTTT. The encoded protein is CASSVEGFLDTEAFF.

This chain uses TRBV28 with TRBJ1-1; D gene uncertain. Germline V gene lookup returns CDR1 MDHEN and CDR2 SYDVKM. The CDR3 runs to 14 residues. The ends were cut back, 7 bases at V and 8 bases at J, with 20 bases in the middle. In DNA, the CDR3 is TGTGCCAGCATCTCTGAGGGTCGTCGAAAGGAAGCTTTCTTT. Its protein is CASISEGRRKEAFF.